Below are 23 T cell receptor beta chains sequenced from a single sample in a study of blood T cell repertoires in COVID-19. Produced via immunoSEQ multiplex PCR; TCRdb's table is partial and in-frame only. The sample carries 100,000 to 150,000 clones, less than 90% recorded once. The source material was PBMCs or T cells enriched from blood (not recorded which). Receptors were obtained from a woman aged 25 to 39 who had recovered from COVID-19.

This chain connects TRBV9 to TRBJ1-6; TRBD1 matches at 7 bases. CDR1 is SGDLS and CDR2 is YYNGEE in the germline V gene. The CDR3 sequence is 14 residues long. J lost 6 bases, V lost 4 bases, and 4 bases had no gene match. CDR3 sequence reads: CASSKTGSNSPLHF. CDR3 bases: TGTGCCAGCAGCAAGACAGGGTCTAATTCACCCCTCCACTTT.

The J gene is TRBJ2-7, the V gene TRBV3-1 (or the pseudogene TRBV3-2); possibly TRBD1 for D (6 bases). This CDR3 has 15 residues. V was clipped by 0 bases and J by 0 bases, with 9 bases between them. The V gene's germline CDR1 is LGHDT and CDR2 YNNKEL (reference sequence). This CDR3 is CASSQDQGSSYEQYF. CDR3 DNA: TGTGCCAGCAGCCAAGACCAGGGGAGCTCCTACGAGCAGTACTTC.

The V gene is TRBV4-3, the J gene TRBJ1-6; TRBD1 matches at 7 bases. From germline, CDR1 is LGHNA and CDR2 YSLEER. The CDR3 spans 16 residues. The ends lost 0 bases at V and 7 bases at J; junction bases unmatched: 6. The CDR3 nucleotides read TGCGCCAGCAGCCAAGAAACAGGGGCCACAAATTCACCCCTCCACTTT. Protein product: CASSQETGATNSPLHF.

The chain has TRBV5-1 and TRBJ2-1; D is perhaps TRBD2 (5 bases). Between the trimmed V and J ends, which lost 0 bases and 4 bases, there was a span of 14 bases. The CDR3 is 16 amino acids. Germline lookup yields CDR1 SGHRS and CDR2 YFSETQ. The CDR3 region has the DNA TGCGCCAGCAGCTTGGTCGGCGGACTCGGATACAATGAGCAGTTCTTC. This sequence encodes CASSLVGGLGYNEQFF. The variable domain in full, completed from reference TRBV5-1 and TRBJ2-1, reads KAGVTQTPRYLIKTRGQQVTLSCSPISGHRSVSWYQQTPGQGLQFLFEYFSETQRNKGNFPGRFSGRQFSNSRSEMNVSTLELGDSALYLCASSLVGGLGYNEQFFGPGTRLTVL.

This chain connects TRBV7-8 to TRBJ2-1; TRBD2 agrees at 10 bases. V lost 1 base and J lost 10; bases outside the gene matches: 19. This CDR3 contains 19 residues. CDR1 is SGHVS, CDR2 FQNEAQ, per germline. The CDR3 DNA follows: TGTGCCAGCAGCTTAGGCGGATATAATAGCGGGAGGCTCCCGCCAGAGCAGTTCTTC. Translation: CASSLGGYNSGRLPPEQFF.

J is TRBJ2-1 and V is TRBV18; possibly TRBD1 for D (5 bases). CDR3 length: 14 amino acids. Between the trimmed V and J ends, which lost 3 bases and 6 bases, there was a span of 12 bases. Germline CDR1 and CDR2: KGHSH and LQKENI. The CDR3 reads CASSPSQGSNEQFF. CDR3 DNA: TGTGCCAGCTCACCGTCCCAGGGAAGCAATGAGCAGTTCTTC.

The chain recombines TRBV20-1 with TRBJ2-7; 8 positions match TRBD1. Germline trimming cut 3 bases from V and 6 bases from J; bases unmatched to any gene: 7. Looked up from germline, CDR1 is DFQATT and CDR2 is SNEGSKA (reference sequence). The CDR3 runs to 13 residues. The CDR3 spells CSASPPGGGEQYF. The CDR3 nucleotides read TGCAGTGCTAGTCCACCAGGGGGCGGCGAGCAGTACTTC.

This rearrangement joins TRBV7-2 to TRBJ2-2; D unresolved. Germline lookup yields CDR1 SGHTA and CDR2 FQGNSA. The CDR3 runs 14 residues. V was shortened by 7 bases and J by 1 base, with 10 bases between the two germline ends. The CDR3 DNA is TGTGCCAGCACCCGCGACAAGAACACCGGGGAGCTGTTTTTT. Amino acid sequence: CASTRDKNTGELFF. The full variable domain, its missing parts supplied by reference TRBV7-2 and TRBJ2-2, is GAGVSQSPSNKVTEKGKDVELRCDPISGHTALYWYRQSLGQGLEFLIYFQGNSAPDKSGLPSDRFSAERTGGSVSTLTIQRTQQEDSAVYLCASTRDKNTGELFFGEGSRLTVL.

The chain combines TRBV7-9 with TRBJ2-7; no clear D gene. The CDR3 sequence is 13 residues long. Germline lookup yields CDR1 SEHNR and CDR2 FQNEAQ (reference sequence). V was shortened by 5 bases and J by 3 bases, with 11 bases between the two germline ends. The chain's CDR3 is CASSKGGFYEQYF. CDR3 nucleotide sequence: TGTGCCAGCAGCAAAGGCGGATTCTACGAGCAGTACTTC. Using reference TRBV7-9 and TRBJ2-7 for the parts outside the CDR3, the full variable domain is DTGVSQNPRHKITKRGQNVTFRCDPISEHNRLYWYRQTLGQGPEFLTYFQNEAQLEKSRLLSDRFSAERPKGSFSTLEIQRTEQGDSAMYLCASSKGGFYEQYFGPGTRLTVT.

The chain employs TRBV7-2 and TRBJ2-1; 9 bases match TRBD2. The CDR3 loop spans 13 amino acids. Germline V gene sequence: CDR1 SGHTA, CDR2 FQGNSA. With 3 bases clipped from V and 9 bases from J, the junction kept 3 bases outside the gene matches. CDR3 nucleotide sequence: TGTGCCAGCAGCTTTGTAGCGGGAGTTGAGCAGTTCTTC. Translated: CASSFVAGVEQFF.

The rearrangement uses TRBV19 and TRBJ1-5; 7 nucleotides match TRBD1. V shed 9 bases and J 2 bases; nucleotides not matched to a gene: 13. Germline V gives CDR1 LNHDA, CDR2 SQIVND (reference sequence). The CDR3 loop spans 16 amino acids. In nucleotides, the CDR3 is TGTGCCAGCCTGGCACAGGGGAGAGGAGGCAATCAGCCCCAGCATTTT. Translating it yields CASLAQGRGGNQPQHF.

The CDR3 DNA reads TGCGCCAGCAGCCAAGTCGGACTAGATGTCTACGAGCAGTACTTC. Its protein product is CASSQVGLDVYEQYF. The V call is TRBV4-1, the J call TRBJ2-7; TRBD2 agrees at 7 bases. The CDR3 runs to 15 residues. V was pared by 1 base and J by 3 bases, with 6 bases of the junction left unmatched. Per the germline V gene, CDR1 is MGHRA and CDR2 is YSYEKL.

The chain carries TRBV15 and TRBJ2-7; 9 bases align to TRBD2. Germline CDR1 reads LNHNV; CDR2 reads YYDKDF (reference sequence). Trimming at V came to 0 bases and at J to 8 bases, leaving 8 bases not matched to a gene. The CDR3 loop spans 15 amino acids. CDR3 nucleotides: TGTGCCACCAGCAGAGATTTCGGCGGGAGGGCCCAGCAGTACTTC. Protein sequence: CATSRDFGGRAQQYF.

The V and J genes are TRBV11-2 and TRBJ2-3; TRBD2 is a possible D gene (5 bases). CDR3 size: 17 residues. Trimming took off 5 bases at V and 4 bases at J, with 22 bases between the two ends. In germline, CDR1 is SGHAT, CDR2 FQNNGV. DNA of the CDR3: TGTGCCAGCAGCCACCGCCTCGGGGTGGGCCCCGCAGATACGCAGTATTTT. Encoded protein: CASSHRLGVGPADTQYF. Using reference TRBV11-2 and TRBJ2-3 for the parts outside the CDR3, the full variable domain is EAGVAQSPRYKIIEKRQSVAFWCNPISGHATLYWYQQILGQGPKLLIQFQNNGVVDDSQLPKDRFSAERLKGVDSTLKIQPAKLEDSAVYLCASSHRLGVGPADTQYFGPGTRLTVL.

J is TRBJ2-2 and V is TRBV7-3, with 11 bases aligning to TRBD1. Germline V gene data show CDR1 as SGHTA and CDR2 as FQGTGA. With 3 bases clipped from V and 6 bases from J, the junction kept 3 bases outside the gene matches. The CDR3 contains 15 residues. DNA of the CDR3: TGTGCCAGCAGCTTCCAGGGACAGGGGGCCGGGGAGCTGTTTTTT. It codes for CASSFQGQGAGELFF.

This chain connects TRBV7-2 to TRBJ2-5, with 7 bases fitting TRBD2. Germline CDR1 and CDR2: SGHTA and FQGNSA. V was pared by 1 base and J by 4 bases, with 12 bases of the junction left unmatched. CDR3 length: 17 residues. The CDR3 DNA reads as TGTGCCAGCAGCTTAGAGTTTCGTAGCCAGCGGGGAGAGACCCAGTACTTC. It translates to CASSLEFRSQRGETQYF.

This clone was counted only a few times. V and J are TRBV7-9 and TRBJ1-1; D is ambiguous. Trimming removed 6 bases at V and 7 bases at J, with 9 bases between. The length of the CDR3 is 11 residues. Germline V gene sequence: CDR1 SEHNR, CDR2 FQNEAQ (reference sequence). In nucleotides, the CDR3 is TGTGCCAGCAGGACTTGGTATGAAGCTTTCTTT. As protein: CASRTWYEAFF.

The chain uses TRBV10-3 and TRBJ1-2; weak D call: TRBD1 (5 bases). The CDR3 length is 14 residues. Germline V lookup: CDR1 ENHRY, CDR2 SYGVKD. V shed 6 bases and J shed 7 bases, with 18 bases lying between them. CDR3 residues: CAIREAAGGGGYTF. CDR3 bases: TGTGCCATCAGGGAGGCGGCCGGGGGTGGTGGCTACACCTTC.

Judged by abundance, this clone is medium-sized. The genes are TRBV4-3 and TRBJ1-2; D not certain. The CDR3 runs to 15 residues. Deletions cut 0 bases from V and 4 bases from J, with 12 bases between. Looked up from germline, CDR1 is LGHNA and CDR2 is YSLEER. CDR3 protein: CASSQEPQSIYGYTF. The CDR3 nucleotides read TGCGCCAGCAGCCAAGAACCCCAGTCCATCTATGGCTACACCTTC.

The rearrangement links TRBV5-1 to TRBJ1-4; D is perhaps TRBD1 (6 bases). Trimming removed 0 bases from V and 12 bases from J, with 21 bases in between. In germline, CDR1 is SGHRS, CDR2 YFSETQ. The CDR3 spans 16 residues. CDR3 amino acids: CASSLGQVRMKEELFF. Here the CDR3 DNA reads TGCGCCAGCAGCTTGGGACAGGTTAGGATGAAAGAGGAACTGTTTTTT. Drawing the rest from reference TRBV5-1 and TRBJ1-4, the complete variable domain is KAGVTQTPRYLIKTRGQQVTLSCSPISGHRSVSWYQQTPGQGLQFLFEYFSETQRNKGNFPGRFSGRQFSNSRSEMNVSTLELGDSALYLCASSLGQVRMKEELFFGSGTQLSVL.

This chain uses TRBV27 with TRBJ1-4, with a weak D call TRBD1 (5 bases). Germline V gene lookup returns CDR1 MNHEY and CDR2 SMNVEV (reference sequence). Trimming left V 6 bases short and J 3 bases short, with 11 bases between. This CDR3 contains 14 residues. CDR3 in DNA: TGTGCCAGCAGACCTACAGGAGCTAATGAAAAACTGTTTTTT. Translated: CASRPTGANEKLFF.

The chain combines TRBV5-1 with TRBJ2-1; 9 bases match TRBD1. This CDR3 spans 17 amino acids. The J segment lost 2 bases and the V segment lost 4 bases, leaving 10 bases of the junction unmatched. Germline loops: CDR1 SGHRS, CDR2 YFSETQ. The CDR3 region has the DNA TGCGCCAGCAGCCACCGGGACAGGGAATCCCCCTACAATGAGCAGTTCTTC. This translates into CASSHRDRESPYNEQFF. The full variable domain, rest sourced from reference TRBV5-1 and TRBJ2-1, is KAGVTQTPRYLIKTRGQQVTLSCSPISGHRSVSWYQQTPGQGLQFLFEYFSETQRNKGNFPGRFSGRQFSNSRSEMNVSTLELGDSALYLCASSHRDRESPYNEQFFGPGTRLTVL.

This chain connects TRBV4-1 to TRBJ2-1, with TRBD1 matching 7 bases. The CDR3 covers 17 residues. V lost 0 bases, J lost 4 bases, and 9 bases stayed unmatched. CDR1 is MGHRA and CDR2 is YSYEKL in the germline V gene. The CDR3 nucleotides read TGCGCCAGCAGCCAAGATCTGGTGACAGGGCCTTACAATGAGCAGTTCTTC. It is translated as CASSQDLVTGPYNEQFF.